The 27 T cell receptor beta chains reported below all come from one sample, sequenced in a study of CD8 T cells in ankylosing spondylitis. Via MiXCR, TCRdb re-called the 5' RACE reads, giving one row per CDR3 protein. Seen here are roughly 700,000 distinct CDR3 sequences, roughly 20% observed once, and the top ten hold around 19%. Broader study findings: In ankylosing spondylitis blood, a motif of seven or eight highly homologous TCR beta variants appeared characteristic.

These receptors are not linked to any known antigen. Sequencing was done on a sample of blood, either unsorted or a sorted T cell fraction (not recorded which). These receptors all stem from a male donor with ankylosing spondylitis.

This clonotype appeared many times. The genes are TRBV5-1 and TRBJ1-5; D might be TRBD1 (5 bases). The ends were cut back, 5 bases at V and 7 bases at J, with 16 bases in the middle. The CDR3 has 14 residues. Per germline, CDR1 SGHRS and CDR2 YFSETQ. CDR3 coding DNA: TGCGCCAGCAGAGGGGAAGGGGCCAGCCAGCCCCAGCATTTT. Residues: CASRGEGASQPQHF. The variable domain in full, with the rest retrieved from reference TRBV5-1 and TRBJ1-5, is KAGVTQTPRYLIKTRGQQVTLSCSPISGHRSVSWYQQTPGQGLQFLFEYFSETQRNKGNFPGRFSGRQFSNSRSEMNVSTLELGDSALYLCASRGEGASQPQHFGDGTRLSIL.

V gene TRBV29-1 combines with J gene TRBJ1-1; no definite D call. The CDR3 sequence is 18 residues long. Per the germline V gene, CDR1 is SQVTM and CDR2 is ANQGSEA. CDR3 DNA: TGCAGAGATATATGGTTGGCGGTCAGTGGCAACGCGAACACTGAAGCTTTCTTT. It encodes CRDIWLAVSGNANTEAFF.

The chain is built from TRBV9 and TRBJ1-1, with 7 bases identical to TRBD1. The CDR3 runs 13 residues. The J segment lost 3 bases and the V segment lost 7 bases, leaving 6 bases of the junction unmatched. Germline-derived CDR1 and CDR2 are SGDLS and YYNGEE. The DNA of the CDR3 is TGTGCCAGCGGACGGGACAGACACACTGAAGCTTTCTTT. Protein: CASGRDRHTEAFF. The variable domain in full, with the rest retrieved from reference TRBV9 and TRBJ1-1, is DSGVTQTPKHLITATGQRVTLRCSPRSGDLSVYWYQQSLDQGLQFLIQYYNGEERAKGNILERFSAQQFPDLHSELNLSSLELGDSALYFCASGRDRHTEAFFGQGTRLTVV.

The chain employs TRBV4-1 and TRBJ2-5, with TRBD2 as a possible D gene (6 bases). Germline loops: CDR1 MGHRA, CDR2 YSYEKL. This CDR3 has 17 residues. Deletions cut 1 base from V and 2 bases from J, with 17 bases between. CDR3 sequence: CASSQGGGLVGQETQYF. The CDR3 region has the DNA TGCGCCAGCAGCCAAGGGGGAGGACTTGTAGGACAAGAGACCCAGTACTTC.

The chain is built from TRBV12-3 or TRBV12-4 and TRBJ2-2, with TRBD2 identical over 12 bases. The CDR3 extends over 17 amino acids. The V segment lost 7 bases and the J segment 2 bases; nucleotides outside the gene matches: 8. Written as DNA, the CDR3 is TGTGCCAGCACCCGACTAGCGGGAGCCACTAACACCGGGGAGCTGTTTTTT. This translates into CASTRLAGATNTGELFF.

The chain links TRBV5-1 to TRBJ1-2; 8 bases agree with TRBD1. There are 14 residues in the CDR3. Germline V CDR1 and CDR2: SGHRS, YFSETQ. V was clipped by 2 bases and J by 8 bases; unmatched bases: 8. The CDR3: CASSFSTDRAGYTF. CDR3 in DNA: TGCGCCAGCAGCTTTTCAACGGACAGGGCGGGCTACACCTTC.

In nucleotides, the CDR3 is TGTGCCAGCGGGAGTATGGAAAACATTCAGTACTTC. As protein: CASGSMENIQYF. This chain links TRBV9 with TRBJ2-4; possible D gene TRBD2, 5 bases. Germline assignment: CDR1 SGDLS and CDR2 YYNGEE. This CDR3 comprises 12 residues. The V gene lost 7 bases and the J gene lost 5 bases, with 10 bases spanning the gap.

The table lists this clonotype with many counts. The chain carries TRBV29-1 and TRBJ2-6; 7 bases match TRBD2. Trimming at V came to 7 bases and at J to 0 bases, leaving 15 bases not matched to a gene. CDR1 is SQVTM, CDR2 ANQGSEA, per germline. This CDR3 region has 18 residues. The CDR3 DNA sequence: TGCAGCGCGACCACGGGGGGAGGGGTAAGCTCTGGGGCCAACGTCCTGACTTTC. It specifies CSATTGGGVSSGANVLTF.

The chain has TRBV20-1 and TRBJ1-2, with 8 positions matching TRBD1. The CDR3 extends over 16 amino acids. Unmatched junction bases numbered 14, after V lost 5 bases and J lost 3 bases. In germline, CDR1 is DFQATT, CDR2 SNEGSKA (reference sequence). CDR3 nucleotide sequence: TGCAGTGCTCCCTGGCTGGGCAGGGGGCTGTACTATGGCTACACCTTC. Its translation is CSAPWLGRGLYYGYTF.

The table lists this clonotype with a few counts. The chain has TRBV15 and TRBJ1-2; D gene ambiguous. This CDR3 has 15 residues. Germline CDR1 LNHNV, CDR2 YYDKDF (reference sequence). Deletions cut 3 bases from V and 4 bases from J, with 15 bases between. The CDR3 spells CATSSLGNSGYGYTF. CDR3 DNA: TGTGCCACCAGCAGTCTGGGGAATTCTGGCTATGGCTACACCTTC.

The chain joins TRBV4-1 to TRBJ2-7; D might be TRBD1 or TRBD2, each matching 5 bases. This CDR3 comprises 15 residues. The germline V gene encodes CDR1 MGHRA and CDR2 YSYEKL. The ends were cut back, 2 bases at V and 0 bases at J, with 11 bases in the middle. This CDR3 reads CASSQTPGPSYEQYF. Here the CDR3 DNA reads TGCGCCAGCAGCCAAACGCCGGGACCCTCCTACGAGCAGTACTTC.

This clonotype came up a few times. The rearrangement uses TRBV12-3 or TRBV12-4 and TRBJ2-3; TRBD2 agrees at 13 bases. There are 19 residues in the CDR3. V shed 2 bases and J 2 bases; nucleotides not matched to a gene: 10. CDR3: CASSLSIWGLAGTTDTQYF. The DNA for the CDR3 is TGTGCCAGCAGTTTAAGTATTTGGGGACTAGCGGGAACCACAGATACGCAGTATTTT.

The table lists this clonotype with many counts. The chain employs TRBV5-1 and TRBJ1-2, with D perhaps TRBD1 (5 bases). From germline, CDR1 is SGHRS and CDR2 YFSETQ. This CDR3 comprises 14 residues. Trimming cost V 0 bases and J 7 bases, with 13 bases left between them. This CDR3 is CASSLGGTTGGYTF. CDR3 bases: TGCGCCAGCAGCTTGGGCGGGACTACGGGTGGCTACACCTTC.

This chain joins TRBV28 and TRBJ2-1, with 10 bases lining up with TRBD1. Per germline, CDR1 MDHEN and CDR2 SYDVKM. CDR3 length equals 13 residues. Unmatched junction bases numbered 5, after V lost 8 bases and J lost 7 bases. CDR3 in amino acids: CASVDRGPNEQFF. The CDR3 DNA reads TGTGCCAGCGTCGACAGGGGGCCTAATGAGCAGTTCTTC.

The chain recombines TRBV11-3 with TRBJ2-7; D possibly matches TRBD1 or TRBD2 (5 bases each). Trimming took 5 bases from V and 1 from J, leaving 15 bases between them. CDR1 and CDR2 from the germline V gene are SGHNT and YENEEA. The CDR3 length is 15 residues. CDR3 region: CASSPSLGESYEQYF. The CDR3 DNA is TGTGCCAGCAGCCCTTCCCTGGGGGAATCCTACGAGCAGTACTTC.

The chain joins TRBV28 to TRBJ2-7; D possibly corresponds to TRBD2 (6 bases). V gave up 5 bases and J gave up 6 bases, with 23 bases separating them. The CDR3 totals 16 residues. Germline V gene data show CDR1 as MDHEN and CDR2 as SYDVKM. CDR3 DNA sequence: TGTGCCAGCAGTCCCCGGGACTTTACCTCAGGAAGCGAGCAGTACTTC. It yields the protein CASSPRDFTSGSEQYF. Filled out from reference TRBV28 and TRBJ2-7, the complete variable domain reads DVKVTQSSRYLVKRTGEKVFLECVQDMDHENMFWYRQDPGLGLRLIYFSYDVKMKEKGDIPEGYSVSREKKERFSLILESASTNQTSMYLCASSPRDFTSGSEQYFGPGTRLTVT.

DNA for the CDR3: TGTGCCAGCAGTTCATTATCAGGGGTTGCCACTGAAGCTTTCTTT. It translates to CASSSLSGVATEAFF. The rearrangement links TRBV12-3 or TRBV12-4 to TRBJ1-1; D is perhaps TRBD1 (6 bases). V was trimmed by 4 bases and J by 4 bases, leaving 16 bases between them. The CDR3 spans 15 residues.

This clonotype was seen only a few times. J is TRBJ2-1 and V is TRBV28; 8 positions match TRBD2. Trimming at V came to 3 bases and at J to 4 bases, leaving 8 bases not matched to a gene. This CDR3 spans 16 amino acids. Looked up from germline, CDR1 is MDHEN and CDR2 is SYDVKM. DNA of the CDR3: TGTGCCAGCAGTTTCGAGCGGGAGCGACGTTACAATGAGCAGTTCTTC. It encodes CASSFERERRYNEQFF.

This chain joins TRBV27 and TRBJ1-5; D gene uncertain. The CDR3 length is 15 residues. Germline CDR1 MNHEY, CDR2 SMNVEV (reference sequence). V was trimmed by 6 bases and J by 6 bases, leaving 18 bases between them. The CDR3 DNA sequence: TGTGCCAGCAGCCCATCAAATTACTTGGGTCAGCCCCAGCATTTT. Encoded protein: CASSPSNYLGQPQHF.

This clonotype was found many times. This chain links TRBV12-3 or TRBV12-4 with TRBJ2-3; 7 bases map to TRBD1. The CDR3 has 14 residues. Trimming at V came to 6 bases and at J to 1 base, leaving 4 bases not matched to a gene. CDR3 residues: CASRTGTGTDTQYF. The CDR3 nucleotides are TGTGCCAGCAGAACCGGGACAGGCACAGATACGCAGTATTTT.

The chain is built from TRBV6-5 and TRBJ2-2; no definite D call. The V end lost 2 bases, the J end lost 0 bases, and 10 bases lay between the germline ends. The CDR3 length is 16 residues. CDR1 and CDR2 (germline): MNHEY, SVGAGI. CDR3 sequence reads: CASSYNRIANTGELFF. As DNA, the CDR3 is TGTGCCAGCAGTTACAACAGAATCGCGAACACCGGGGAGCTGTTTTTT.

The rearrangement joins TRBV5-4 to TRBJ2-2; D remains ambiguous. The CDR3 totals 11 residues. Trimming took off 5 bases at V and 7 bases at J, with 6 bases between the two ends. The germline V gene encodes CDR1 SGHNT and CDR2 YYREEE (reference sequence). The CDR3 here is CASRVGGELFF. The CDR3 bases are TGTGCCAGCAGGGTAGGCGGGGAGCTGTTTTTT. Using reference TRBV5-4 and TRBJ2-2 for the parts outside the CDR3, the full variable domain is ETGVTQSPTHLIKTRGQQVTLRCSSQSGHNTVSWYQQALGQGPQFIFQYYREEENGRGNFPPRFSGLQFPNYSSELNVNALELDDSALYLCASRVGGELFFGEGSRLTVL.

This clonotype was recorded a few times. The V and J genes are TRBV7-8 and TRBJ1-1, with D hard to call. Germline V gives CDR1 SGHVS, CDR2 FQNEAQ. This CDR3 is 15 amino acids long. V was trimmed by 5 bases and J by 4 bases, leaving 17 bases between them. CDR3 nucleotides: TGTGCCAGCAGCCACCCTGGGGATAGTTCCACTGAAGCTTTCTTT. Its protein product is CASSHPGDSSTEAFF.

This clonotype showed up just a few times. The rearrangement uses TRBV18 and TRBJ1-2, with D possibly matching TRBD1 (5 bases). Germline assignment: CDR1 KGHSH and CDR2 LQKENI. V was clipped by 4 bases and J by 4 bases, with 16 bases between them. CDR3 size: 15 residues. CDR3 region: CASSLGDHDIYGYTF. CDR3 sequence (DNA): TGTGCCAGCTCACTAGGGGACCACGATATCTATGGCTACACCTTC. Full variable domain (rest looked up from reference TRBV18 and TRBJ1-2): NAGVMQNPRHLVRRRGQEARLRCSPMKGHSHVYWYRQLPEEGLKFMVYLQKENIIDESGMPKERFSAEFPKEGPSILRIQQVVRGDSAAYFCASSLGDHDIYGYTFGSGTRLTVV.

This clonotype was picked up a small number of times. The chain employs TRBV27 and TRBJ2-7; either TRBD1 or TRBD2 may fit D (5 bases each). Trimming took off 4 bases at V and 0 bases at J, with 13 bases between the two ends. CDR3 length: 15 amino acids. Germline CDR1 MNHEY, CDR2 SMNVEV (reference sequence). CDR3 coding DNA: TGTGCCAGCAGTTGGGGGACGGGAAGCTCCTACGAGCAGTACTTC. Amino acids: CASSWGTGSSYEQYF.

This clonotype was observed a few times. This chain uses TRBV5-6 with TRBJ2-7, with 7 bases that match TRBD1. Germline CDR1 is SGHDT and CDR2 is YYEEEE. Unmatched junction bases numbered 10, after V lost 5 bases and J lost 2 bases. This CDR3 is built from 15 residues. In DNA, the CDR3 is TGTGCCAGCAGTTCGCCTCCGGGACAGACCTACGAGCAGTACTTC. This gives the protein CASSSPPGQTYEQYF. Together with reference TRBV5-6 and TRBJ2-7, the CDR3 gives the full variable domain: DAGVTQSPTHLIKTRGQQVTLRCSPKSGHDTVSWYQQALGQGPQFIFQYYEEEERQRGNFPDRFSGHQFPNYSSELNVNALLLGDSALYLCASSSPPGQTYEQYFGPGTRLTVT.

This chain connects TRBV19 to TRBJ1-2, with D hard to call. Germline assignment: CDR1 LNHDA and CDR2 SQIVND (reference sequence). V was pared by 10 bases and J by 4 bases, with 13 bases between. The CDR3 length is 12 residues. For the CDR3, the DNA is TGTGCCACCTCGGGCAGTTCCTATGGCTACACCTTC. Its protein product is CATSGSSYGYTF.